This T cell receptor (beta chain) comes out of a study of blood T cell repertoires in COVID-19 (dated by TCRdb to the early 2020s). Regarding the research as a whole: Samples covering the acute and convalescent phases of COVID-19 were provided by collaborators in the United States, Italy and Spain. Where available, HLA class I and class II types were taken from metadata supplied by the sample provider and were not determined by assay-based typing. Sample metadata almost always included a de-identified subject ID, COVID-19 status, age in years and sex. The repertoires were made available in a free public database intended to serve as a resource for research on the immune response to SARS-CoV-2. Deeply sampled blood TCRbeta repertoires from subjects exposed to, actively infected with, or recovered from COVID-19 were included in the dataset. The samples were drawn from two sources: the first 160 participants of the ongoing ImmuneRACE study, and over 950 subjects contributed by 6 global collaborators. The prospective study material was composed of cDNA or gDNA derived from T cells, B-cell-depleted T cells, or PBMCs.

TCRbeta CDR3 regions were amplified from genomic DNA using the immunoSEQ Assay, a bias-controlled multiplex PCR. Per the original workflow: The number of nucleated cells in each sample was estimated by amplification of reference gene primers within the assay. Sequence reads were collapsed and filtered to measure the absolute abundance of every unique TCRbeta CDR3 rearrangement. For each sample, productive Simpson clonality was calculated by taking the square root of Simpson's diversity index across productive rearrangements. TCRdb obtained this table from immuneACCESS and retained in-frame rearrangements with V and J assigned. These tables miss some clones; where compared with another copy, unresolved V genes account for less than half of the shortfall, and the remainder is unexplained. D and trimming come from the DNA, and the V and J calls and clone size come from that table. Counted in this sample were 300,000 to 450,000 clones; 85% to 90% of them appeared once. Roughly 1.2% of the sample rests with the top ten.

V loses 1 base at its end and J loses 9 bases; junction bases beyond the gene matches: 10. In the germline V gene, CDR1 corresponds to SQVTM and CDR2 to ANQGSEA. From cysteine to phenylalanine, the CDR3 is 14 amino acids long. The only DNA kept is the CDR3, 42 bases in frame from the first base. Participants in the prospective study were enrolled through a virtual design, were aged 18 to 89 years, and lived in approximately 25 United States geographic areas. To assign participants to cohorts, the prospective study relied on clinical history that participants themselves reported in a screening survey and a study questionnaire. For ImmuneRACE Cohort 3, a participant was defined as recovered based on two consecutive negative NP/OP PCR tests, clearance by a healthcare professional, or resolution of symptoms. Mobile phlebotomists in the prospective study collected whole blood, serum and a nasopharyngeal or oropharyngeal swab from every participant. Additional blood draws and questionnaires over an approximately 2-month period could optionally be provided by prospective study participants. Before DNA extraction, blood samples from the prospective study were shipped at room temperature or frozen.

The full study reports these points: The amount of clinical and demographic metadata varied by source and participant and was provided uncurated.

As concerns this clone: Its cognate antigen has yet to be identified. The input lacks base qualities; no much larger clone sits a single base away.

This chain joins TRBV29-1 to TRBJ1-1, and 8 junction bases match TRBD1. The TCR was taken from a woman between 18 and 29 years old who had recovered from COVID-19. Material: PBMCs or T cells enriched from blood (not recorded which). The CDR3 is CSVEVGDRGTQAFF. The sequence in DNA is TGCAGCGTTGAAGTGGGAGACAGGGGAACTCAAGCTTTCTTT.